This T cell receptor beta chain was observed in a study of response to subunit inactivated influenza vaccine. TCRdb itself ran the RT-PCR reads through MiXCR, one entry per CDR3 protein. Of around 600,000 distinct CDR3 sequences in the sample, approximately 10% were seen once. This clonotype showed up just a few times. Trimming pared 8 bases from V and 2 bases from J, leaving 15 bases between. This CDR3 comprises 14 residues. Germline V gene lookup returns CDR1 MDHEN and CDR2 SYDVKM. These sequences were also reported in another study, on T cells expressing NK-cell markers. That work contributes: 5'RACE template switching built TCR beta cDNA with unique molecular identifiers. Leadership of the CD3+CD56-NKG2C+ fraction also belonged to these clonotypes in several donors.

This receptor was obtained from a man aged 45-65 years who received an inactivated influenza vaccine. Sample: PBMCs from blood, taken on the day of vaccination. J is TRBJ1-2 and V is TRBV28; D is uncertain. The DNA of the CDR3 is TGTGCCAGCGGACCCGACCAAGCCAACTATGGCTACACCTTC. This translates into CASGPDQANYGYTF.